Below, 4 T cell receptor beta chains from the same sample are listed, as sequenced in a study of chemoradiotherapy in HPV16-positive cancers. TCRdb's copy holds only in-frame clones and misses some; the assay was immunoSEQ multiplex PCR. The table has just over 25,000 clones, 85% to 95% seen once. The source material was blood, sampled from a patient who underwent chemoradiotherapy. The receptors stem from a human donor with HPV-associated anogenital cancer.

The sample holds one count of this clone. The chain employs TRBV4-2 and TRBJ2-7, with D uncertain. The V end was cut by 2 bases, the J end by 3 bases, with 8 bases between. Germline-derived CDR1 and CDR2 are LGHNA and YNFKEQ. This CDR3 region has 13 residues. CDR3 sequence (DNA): TGTGCCAGCAGCCAAAACCAGAACTACGAGCAGTACTTC. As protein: CASSQNQNYEQYF.

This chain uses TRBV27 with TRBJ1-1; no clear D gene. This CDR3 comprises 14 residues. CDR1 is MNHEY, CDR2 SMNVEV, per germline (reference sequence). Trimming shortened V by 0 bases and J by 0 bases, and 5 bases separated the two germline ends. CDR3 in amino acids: CASSLSRLNTEAFF. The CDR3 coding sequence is TGTGCCAGCAGTTTATCCAGACTGAACACTGAAGCTTTCTTT.

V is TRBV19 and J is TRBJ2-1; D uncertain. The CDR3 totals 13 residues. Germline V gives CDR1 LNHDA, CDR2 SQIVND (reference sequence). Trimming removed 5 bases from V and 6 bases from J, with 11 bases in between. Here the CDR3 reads CASSSTPRNEQFF. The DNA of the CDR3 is TGTGCCAGTAGTTCAACCCCGCGCAATGAGCAGTTCTTC.

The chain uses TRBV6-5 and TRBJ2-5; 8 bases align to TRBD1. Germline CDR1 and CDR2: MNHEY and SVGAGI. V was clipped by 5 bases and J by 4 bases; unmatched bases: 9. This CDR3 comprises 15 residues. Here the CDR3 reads CASSDWTGTGETQYF. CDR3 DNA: TGTGCCAGCAGTGACTGGACAGGGACGGGAGAGACCCAGTACTTC.